This is a list of T cell receptor beta chains from one sample in a study of cytomegalovirus exposure and HLA in healthy donors. Assay used: immunoSEQ multiplex PCR; TCRdb lists only in-frame clones, some missing. Found here are over 45,000 clones, around 85% of them singletons; the top ten hold approximately 2.5%. The source material was PBMCs. The receptors come from a boy under 18 in good health and CMV-seropositive. Both conserved end residues are part of each CDR3. A D gene is named only where the DNA matches it firmly. Not every row has a clone size; where given, it reads once, few, many or a size class.

J: TRBJ2-2; D: -; V: TRBV9; size: -; CDR3: CASSAGVVTGELFF; DNA: TGTGCCAGCAGCGCGGGGGTGGTGACCGGGGAGCTGTTTTTT
J: TRBJ2-2; D: TRBD1; V: TRBV7-6; size: -; CDR3: CASSVGTGTGELFF; DNA: TGTGCCAGCAGCGTAGGGACAGGAACCGGGGAGCTGTTTTTT
J: TRBJ1-2; D: -; V: TRBV28; size: -; CDR3: CASSSPDSFSIYGYTF; DNA: TGTGCCAGCAGTTCCCCGGACAGTTTTTCGATATATGGCTACACCTTC
J: TRBJ1-6; D: -; V: TRBV13; size: -; CDR3: CASSRTGLRSSYNSPLHF; DNA: TGTGCCAGCAGTCGTACAGGCCTAAGGAGCTCCTATAATTCACCCCTCCACTTT
J: TRBJ1-1; D: -; V: TRBV6-4; size: -; CDR3: CASSDSSRNTEAFF; DNA: TGTGCCAGCAGTGACTCGAGTCGGAACACTGAAGCTTTCTTT
J: TRBJ2-5; D: -; V: TRBV7-2; size: -; CDR3: CASSSFPRGAEETQYF; DNA: TGTGCCAGCAGTTCCTTCCCCCGGGGGGCTGAAGAGACCCAGTACTTC
J: TRBJ1-4; D: TRBD1; V: TRBV5-1; size: -; CDR3: CASTGQGAPEEKLFF; DNA: TGCGCCAGCACGGGACAGGGGGCTCCAGAGGAAAAACTGTTTTTT
J: TRBJ2-5; D: TRBD2; V: TRBV6-1; size: -; CDR3: CARGQRTSGDETQYF; DNA: TGTGCCAGGGGGCAAAGGACTAGCGGGGATGAGACCCAGTACTTC
J: TRBJ1-2; D: -; V: TRBV5-1; size: -; CDR3: CASSLDRRGYGYTF; DNA: TGCGCCAGCAGCTTGGACCGTCGGGGCTATGGCTACACCTTC
J: TRBJ1-5; D: -; V: TRBV15; size: -; CDR3: CATSLPQGHQPQHF; DNA: TGTGCCACCAGCCTACCTCAGGGGCATCAGCCCCAGCATTTT
J: TRBJ2-5; D: TRBD2; V: TRBV4-1; size: -; CDR3: CASSPDSSGQETQYF; DNA: TGCGCCAGCAGCCCAGACTCTAGCGGGCAAGAGACCCAGTACTTC
J: TRBJ2-7; D: TRBD2; V: TRBV10-3; size: -; CDR3: CAISGNPGLASYEQYF; DNA: TGTGCCATCAGTGGGAACCCGGGACTAGCGAGCTACGAGCAGTACTTC
J: TRBJ2-1; D: -; V: TRBV16; size: once; CDR3: CASSQFLGSYNEQFF; DNA: TGTGCCAGCAGCCAATTTCTAGGGAGCTACAATGAGCAGTTCTTC
J: TRBJ2-3; D: -; V: TRBV6-1; size: -; CDR3: CATRTSTDTQYF; DNA: TGTGCAACCCGCACAAGCACAGATACGCAGTATTTT
J: TRBJ2-5; D: TRBD1; V: TRBV7-3; size: -; CDR3: CASSLTGEGETQYF; DNA: TGTGCCAGCAGCTTGACAGGGGAAGGAGAGACCCAGTACTTC
J: TRBJ1-2; D: TRBD1; V: TRBV23-1; size: -; CDR3: CASSRGGGHGYTF; DNA: TGCGCCAGCAGTCGAGGGGGCGGACATGGCTACACCTTC
J: TRBJ2-1; D: TRBD2; V: TRBV11-3; size: -; CDR3: CASSENLAANEQFF; DNA: TGTGCCAGCAGCGAGAACCTAGCGGCTAATGAGCAGTTCTTC
J: TRBJ1-6; D: -; V: TRBV5-8; size: -; CDR3: CASSPRTSPLHF; DNA: TGTGCCAGCAGCCCTAGAACTTCACCCCTCCACTTT
J: TRBJ2-7; D: TRBD1; V: TRBV6-1; size: once; CDR3: CASSDIIDGQDEQYF; DNA: TGTGCCAGCAGTGACATCATTGACGGACAGGACGAGCAGTACTTC
J: TRBJ1-2; D: -; V: TRBV19; size: -; CDR3: CAAHRDDYGYTF; DNA: TGTGCCGCCCACAGGGATGACTATGGCTACACCTTC
J: TRBJ1-2; D: TRBD1; V: TRBV7-8; size: -; CDR3: CAVRTGGPSGGYTF; DNA: TGTGCCGTAAGGACAGGGGGACCATCTGGCGGCTACACCTTC
J: TRBJ1-4; D: -; V: TRBV20-1; size: -; CDR3: CSATGVEKLFF; DNA: TGCAGTGCTACAGGGGTCGAAAAACTGTTTTTT
J: TRBJ2-5; D: -; V: TRBV4-1; size: -; CDR3: CASSQDPGARETQYF; DNA: TGCGCCAGCAGCCAAGATCCTGGGGCGCGGGAGACCCAGTACTTC
J: TRBJ2-1; D: TRBD1; V: TRBV10-2; size: -; CDR3: CASRRTGGDEQFF; DNA: TGCGCCAGCAGACGGACAGGGGGGGATGAGCAGTTCTTC
J: TRBJ2-2; D: -; V: TRBV7-9; size: once; CDR3: CASSRARGANTGELFF; DNA: TGTGCCAGCAGCCGGGCCCGGGGAGCGAACACCGGGGAGCTGTTTTTT
J: TRBJ1-4; D: TRBD1; V: TRBV6-5; size: -; CDR3: CASRLGQGYEKLFF; DNA: TGTGCCAGCAGATTGGGACAGGGATATGAAAAACTGTTTTTT
J: TRBJ1-3; D: -; V: TRBV9; size: -; CDR3: CASSVAMGGRIDTIYF; DNA: TGTGCCAGCAGCGTAGCCATGGGAGGGAGAATAGACACCATATATTTT
J: TRBJ1-5; D: -; V: TRBV2; size: -; CDR3: CASSVRVRQPQHF; DNA: TGTGCCAGCAGTGTCAGGGTGCGACAGCCCCAGCATTTT
J: TRBJ1-4; D: -; V: TRBV4-2; size: -; CDR3: CASSLLASHRDNEKLFF; DNA: TGTGCCAGCAGCCTCCTCGCATCCCACAGAGATAATGAAAAACTGTTTTTT
J: TRBJ2-7; D: -; V: TRBV11-2; size: -; CDR3: CASSLIRDRIYEQYF; DNA: TGTGCCAGCAGCTTAATCCGAGACAGAATCTACGAGCAGTACTTC
J: TRBJ1-2; D: -; V: TRBV4-1; size: few; CDR3: CASSQAGTNYGYTF; DNA: TGCGCCAGCAGCCAAGCAGGGACTAACTATGGCTACACCTTC
J: TRBJ2-7; D: -; V: TRBV12-5; size: once; CDR3: CASGFGTLMQYF; DNA: TGTGCTAGTGGTTTCGGGACTCTCATGCAGTACTTC
J: TRBJ2-5; D: -; V: TRBV7-9; size: -; CDR3: CASSLKAQETQYF; DNA: TGTGCCAGCAGCTTAAAAGCCCAAGAGACCCAGTACTTC
J: TRBJ2-2; D: -; V: TRBV4-1; size: -; CDR3: CASSPPLTEFTGELFF; DNA: TGCGCCAGCAGCCCTCCCTTGACAGAATTCACCGGGGAGCTGTTTTTT
J: TRBJ2-1; D: TRBD2; V: TRBV5-1; size: -; CDR3: CASSLAGGNYNEQFF; DNA: TGCGCCAGCAGCTTGGCCGGGGGGAATTACAATGAGCAGTTCTTC
J: TRBJ2-7; D: -; V: TRBV27; size: -; CDR3: CASSLAPGDRSSEQYF; DNA: TGTGCCAGCAGTTTAGCGCCGGGAGACAGATCCAGCGAGCAGTACTTC
J: TRBJ2-6; D: -; V: TRBV6-5; size: few; CDR3: CASRRDSGANVLTF; DNA: TGTGCCAGCAGGAGGGACTCTGGGGCCAACGTCCTGACTTTC
J: TRBJ1-3; D: -; V: TRBV5-1; size: -; CDR3: CASSLVGQRHSGNTIYF; DNA: TGCGCCAGCAGCTTGGTGGGTCAGAGACACTCTGGAAACACCATATATTTT
J: TRBJ1-5; D: TRBD1; V: TRBV7-2; size: -; CDR3: CASSLSTWTGSEQPQHF; DNA: TGTGCCAGCAGCTTATCAACTTGGACAGGGTCTGAGCAGCCCCAGCATTTT
J: TRBJ1-1; D: TRBD1; V: TRBV29-1; size: once; CDR3: CSATGNIAEAFF; DNA: TGCAGCGCGACAGGGAATATCGCTGAAGCTTTCTTT
J: TRBJ2-7; D: -; V: TRBV4-2; size: -; CDR3: CASSQEGAGAITYEQYF; DNA: TGTGCCAGCAGCCAAGAGGGGGCAGGGGCGATTACCTACGAGCAGTACTTC
J: TRBJ2-3; D: -; V: TRBV5-6; size: -; CDR3: CASSHGTLDGNTQYF; DNA: TGTGCCAGCAGCCACGGGACTCTCGATGGAAATACGCAGTATTTT
J: TRBJ1-5; D: -; V: TRBV7-3; size: -; CDR3: CASIAIQNQPQHF; DNA: TGTGCCAGCATTGCCATTCAGAATCAGCCCCAGCATTTT
J: TRBJ1-5; D: TRBD1; V: TRBV29-1; size: -; CDR3: CSVGGTGNQPQHF; DNA: TGCAGCGTTGGGGGGACAGGCAATCAGCCCCAGCATTTT
J: TRBJ2-1; D: TRBD2; V: TRBV6-1; size: -; CDR3: CASMEAGGHHEQFF; DNA: TGTGCCAGCATGGAGGCGGGGGGGCACCATGAGCAGTTCTTC
J: TRBJ1-1; D: -; V: TRBV25-1; size: -; CDR3: CASSVTGREAFF; DNA: TGTGCCAGCAGTGTAACAGGCCGTGAAGCTTTCTTT
J: TRBJ1-1; D: -; V: TRBV7-9; size: -; CDR3: CASSTRRGTEAFF; DNA: TGTGCCAGCAGCACCCGAAGGGGCACTGAAGCTTTCTTT
J: TRBJ2-7; D: TRBD1; V: TRBV29-1; size: -; CDR3: CSVATGTGVGEQYF; DNA: TGCAGCGTTGCCACCGGGACAGGGGTTGGCGAGCAGTACTTC
J: TRBJ2-5; D: -; V: TRBV7-6; size: -; CDR3: CASSLDSGLGTQYF; DNA: TGTGCCAGCAGCTTAGATTCAGGGCTCGGAACCCAGTACTTC
J: TRBJ1-3; D: -; V: TRBV6-6; size: once; CDR3: CASSQILSGNTIYF; DNA: TGTGCCAGCAGCCAAATACTCTCTGGAAACACCATATATTTT
J: TRBJ2-1; D: TRBD2; V: TRBV7-2; size: -; CDR3: CASSLRWAGAGEQFF; DNA: TGTGCCAGCAGCTTACGATGGGCGGGAGCAGGTGAGCAGTTCTTC
J: TRBJ2-1; D: TRBD2; V: TRBV7-2; size: few; CDR3: CASSLQRGEQFF; DNA: TGTGCCAGCAGCTTACAGCGGGGTGAGCAGTTCTTC
J: TRBJ1-1; D: -; V: TRBV11-2; size: -; CDR3: CASSLAIGEAFF; DNA: TGTGCCAGCAGCTTAGCGATTGGCGAAGCTTTCTTT
J: TRBJ2-5; D: -; V: TRBV30; size: -; CDR3: CAWSGEDRPRGETQYF; DNA: TGTGCCTGGAGTGGGGAAGATAGGCCTCGCGGGGAGACCCAGTACTTC